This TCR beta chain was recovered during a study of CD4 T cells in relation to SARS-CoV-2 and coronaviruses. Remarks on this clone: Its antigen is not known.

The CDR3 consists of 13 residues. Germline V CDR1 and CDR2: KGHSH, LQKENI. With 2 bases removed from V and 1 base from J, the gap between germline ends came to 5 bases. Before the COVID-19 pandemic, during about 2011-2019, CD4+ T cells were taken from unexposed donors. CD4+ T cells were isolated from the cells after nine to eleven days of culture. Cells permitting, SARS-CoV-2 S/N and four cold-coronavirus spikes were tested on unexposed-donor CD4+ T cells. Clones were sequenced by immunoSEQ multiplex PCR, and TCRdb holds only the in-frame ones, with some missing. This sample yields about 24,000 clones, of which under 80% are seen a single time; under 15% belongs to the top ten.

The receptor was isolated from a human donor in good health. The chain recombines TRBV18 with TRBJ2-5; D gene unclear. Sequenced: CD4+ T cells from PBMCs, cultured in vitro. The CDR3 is CASSPIGQETQYF. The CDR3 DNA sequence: TGTGCCAGCTCACCAATCGGCCAAGAGACCCAGTACTTC.